A single sample is the source of the 2 T cell receptor beta chains below, sequenced in a study of multiple sclerosis patients with progressive multifocal leukoencephalopathy. Sequenced by immunoSEQ multiplex PCR; TCRdb stores in-frame clones only, minus some. The table lists about 30,000 clones, 92% of them singletons. Time point meaning: before natalizumab initiation. Material for sequencing was PBMCs. The receptors were gathered from a man aged 25 to 40 with multiple sclerosis.

The chain couples TRBV9 to TRBJ1-2; D is uncertain. Trimming left V 0 bases short and J 5 bases short, with 5 bases between. Germline V CDR1 and CDR2: SGDLS, YYNGEE. The CDR3 spans 12 residues. The DNA for the CDR3 is TGTGCCAGCAGCGTAGAACGGTATGGCTACACCTTC. Its protein is CASSVERYGYTF.

The chain couples TRBV30 to TRBJ2-5, with D perhaps assigned TRBD1 or TRBD2 (5 bases each). Germline CDR1 and CDR2: GTSNPN and SVGIG (reference sequence). V dropped 1 base and J dropped 5 bases, with 11 bases sitting between them. CDR3 length: 13 amino acids. Written as DNA, the CDR3 is TGTGCCTGGAGTGACGGGGCTCGGGAGACCCAGTACTTC. It yields the protein CAWSDGARETQYF.